This T cell receptor (beta chain) was sequenced during a study of identical twins. The V end was cut by 5 bases, the J end by 7 bases, with 11 bases between. This CDR3 has 12 residues. Germline V lookup: CDR1 SGHVS, CDR2 FQNEAQ. TCRdb called the 5' RACE reads again in MiXCR, with one record for every CDR3 protein. The sample has about 260,000 distinct CDR3 sequences; 5.5% to 7% are singletons. Remarks on this clonotype: Antigen unknown.

Findings of the study overall: Abundant beta clonotypes from cord blood bore fewer insertions; memory repertoires lacked this pattern.

This same sample was also taken into another study, of yellow fever vaccine responses in identical twins. That paper notes: Twins' vaccine T cell responses were reported to seem partly convergent and partly personalized.

This chain links TRBV7-8 with TRBJ1-1, with unresolved D. The material sequenced was memory (CD45RO+) T cells sorted from blood. This receptor was obtained from a woman aged 18-29 years in good health. The CDR3 DNA is TGTGCCAGCAGCCCCCGACGGAATGAAGCTTTCTTT. It yields the protein CASSPRRNEAFF.